This T cell receptor (beta chain) appears in the sequencing data of a study of shared clonotypes between healthy human individuals. Generated by immunoSEQ multiplex PCR, the TCRdb table keeps only in-frame clones and is missing some. Counted here are 550,000 to 650,000 clones, 95% to 97% occurring once; the ten biggest clones make up more than 0.085%. Losses at the gene ends were 4 bases for V and 5 bases for J; bases not matched to a gene: 11. Germline CDR1 and CDR2: MNHEY and SMNVEV (reference sequence). CDR3 size: 17 residues. In the naive CD8 group, cells lacked CD45RO and were positively selected for CCR7, so terminally differentiated effector memory CD45RA+ cells were left out.

The TCR was taken from a woman in her twenties or thirties in good health. V is TRBV27 and J is TRBJ2-2; 9 positions agree with TRBD1. The material sequenced was naive CD8+ T cells sorted from blood. The CDR3 coding sequence is TGTGCCAGCAGTTCCCGGCTACAGGGGGCGCTGACCGGGGAGCTGTTTTTT. It encodes CASSSRLQGALTGELFF.